These 25 T cell receptor beta chains originate from one sample sequenced in a study of cytomegalovirus exposure and HLA in healthy donors (dated by TCRdb to about 2017). Libraries were constructed by the immunoSEQ multiplex PCR assay. The multiplex PCR relied on a mix of 60 forward primers for TCR Vbeta segments and 13 reverse primers for TCR Jbeta segments. TCRdb obtained this table from immuneACCESS and retained in-frame rearrangements with V and J assigned. These tables miss some clones; where compared with another copy, unresolved V genes account for less than half of the shortfall, and the remainder is unexplained. This sample lists some 180,000 clones; about 80% were detected once. The top ten clones comprise roughly 14% of the sample. Sequencing used PBMCs. All receptors derive from a woman aged 25 to 39 in good health and CMV-seropositive.

The rearrangement links TRBV9 to TRBJ2-7; TRBD2 agrees at 12 bases. The CDR3 length is 17 residues. Germline CDR1 reads SGDLS; CDR2 reads YYNGEE. After removal of 4 bases from V and 0 bases from J, the junction contained 8 bases not matched to a gene. The CDR3 nucleotides are TGTGCCAGCAGCACTAGCGGGAGGTTAGTAAGCTCCTACGAGCAGTACTTC. Translation: CASSTSGRLVSSYEQYF.

The chain carries TRBV7-9 and TRBJ2-3; D gene ambiguous. Germline V gives CDR1 SEHNR, CDR2 FQNEAQ (reference sequence). The ends were cut back, 3 bases at V and 2 bases at J, with 9 bases in the middle. This CDR3 spans 14 amino acids. The CDR3: CASSFLQSTDTQYF. The DNA of the CDR3 is TGTGCCAGCAGCTTCCTCCAGTCCACAGATACGCAGTATTTT.

The chain uses TRBV14 and TRBJ1-4; D is unclear. The CDR3 covers 13 residues. The germline V gene has CDR1 SGHDN and CDR2 FVKESK. With 2 bases removed from V and 8 bases from J, the gap between germline ends came to 9 bases. CDR3 nucleotides: TGTGCCAGCAGCCAATCCTTAAAAGAAAAACTGTTTTTT. Translation gives CASSQSLKEKLFF.

For the CDR3, the DNA is TGTGCCAGCAGCTTGGTGGGACTAGCGGGTTACGAGCAGTACTTC. It translates to CASSLVGLAGYEQYF. This chain links TRBV5-4 with TRBJ2-7, with TRBD2 identical over 12 bases. J was trimmed by 4 bases and V by 0 bases; bases with no gene match: 2. Per germline, CDR1 SGHNT and CDR2 YYREEE (reference sequence). The CDR3 totals 15 residues.

The chain has TRBV15 and TRBJ2-5; TRBD2 agrees at 8 bases. CDR3 size: 15 residues. V trimming: 0 bases; J trimming: 2 bases; junction bases outside the gene matches: 2. Germline CDR1 is LNHNV and CDR2 is YYDKDF (reference sequence). This CDR3 reads CATSREQREQETQYF. The CDR3 nucleotides read TGTGCCACCAGCAGAGAGCAGCGGGAGCAAGAGACCCAGTACTTC.

The chain employs TRBV7-2 and TRBJ1-6; 8 positions match TRBD1. V trimming: 5 bases; J trimming: 7 bases; junction bases outside the gene matches: 4. The germline V gene has CDR1 SGHTA and CDR2 FQGNSA. The CDR3 is made up of 14 amino acids. The CDR3 protein is CASSKWTGNSPLHF. The CDR3 bases are TGTGCCAGCAGCAAGTGGACAGGGAATTCACCCCTCCACTTT.

The CDR3 DNA is TGTGCCATCAGTCCCGACCCAGGGGCTATGAACACTGAAGCTTTCTTT. It codes for CAISPDPGAMNTEAFF. This sequence joins TRBV10-3 and TRBJ1-1; tentative D call: TRBD1 (6 bases). This CDR3 is built from 16 residues. Trimming left V 5 bases short and J 0 bases short, with 16 bases between. The germline gives CDR1 ENHRY, CDR2 SYGVKD.

The V call is TRBV5-1, the J call TRBJ2-7; possible D gene TRBD1, 7 bases. The V and J ends lost 2 bases and 3 bases respectively, with 15 bases between them. The CDR3 is made up of 15 amino acids. CDR1 SGHRS and CDR2 YFSETQ come from the germline V gene. The CDR3 region is CASSFQGGELYEQYF. As DNA, the CDR3 is TGCGCCAGCAGCTTCCAGGGGGGAGAACTCTACGAGCAGTACTTC.

This chain connects TRBV7-2 to TRBJ2-1; 8 bases align to TRBD1. The CDR3 is made up of 15 amino acids. V trimming: 3 bases; J trimming: 7 bases; junction bases outside the gene matches: 8. The germline V gene has CDR1 SGHTA and CDR2 FQGNSA. The CDR3, as DNA: TGTGCCAGCAGCTTGTCCCCGGGACAGGAGAATGAGCAGTTCTTC. Protein product: CASSLSPGQENEQFF.

V and J are TRBV28 and TRBJ2-5; D is unclear. Trimming pared 3 bases from V and 1 base from J, leaving 9 bases between. The germline gives CDR1 MDHEN, CDR2 SYDVKM. The CDR3 totals 14 residues. Here the CDR3 DNA reads TGTGCCAGCAGTTTCCGGAGCCTCCAAGAGACCCAGTACTTC. It is translated as CASSFRSLQETQYF.

The V and J genes are TRBV28 and TRBJ1-1; the D gene is possibly TRBD1 (6 bases). V was shortened by 3 bases and J by 2 bases, with 10 bases between the two germline ends. CDR1 is MDHEN and CDR2 is SYDVKM in the germline V gene. The length of the CDR3 is 14 residues. The CDR3 protein is CASSFIRGNTEAFF. DNA of the CDR3: TGTGCCAGCAGTTTTATCAGGGGTAACACTGAAGCTTTCTTT.

The V gene is TRBV28, the J gene TRBJ1-2; D is unresolved. The V gene's germline CDR1 is MDHEN and CDR2 SYDVKM. The CDR3 length is 14 residues. V was cut by 3 bases and J by 5 bases, with 13 bases left in between. The CDR3 sequence is CASSFGLIGYGYTF. The CDR3 DNA reads TGTGCCAGCAGTTTTGGACTCATTGGATATGGCTACACCTTC.

The gene calls are TRBV5-4 and TRBJ2-7; weak D call: TRBD2 (6 bases). The CDR3 covers 14 residues. CDR1 is SGHNT and CDR2 is YYREEE in the germline V gene (reference sequence). The V and J ends lost 4 bases and 9 bases respectively, with 20 bases between them. CDR3 region: CASSPGTVSERQYF. CDR3 nucleotides: TGTGCCAGCAGCCCCGGGACTGTTTCCGAACGGCAGTACTTC.

The chain joins TRBV19 to TRBJ2-7, with D possibly matching TRBD2 (6 bases). This CDR3 has 13 amino acids. Trimming shortened V by 1 base and J by 2 bases, and 6 bases separated the two germline ends. The germline CDR1 and CDR2 sequences are LNHDA and SQIVND (reference sequence). CDR3 loop: CASSIAGAYEQYF. Here the CDR3 DNA reads TGTGCCAGTAGTATAGCGGGGGCCTACGAGCAGTACTTC.

This clone was found a few times. V is TRBV7-9 and J is TRBJ2-5; 10 bases map to TRBD1. There are 18 residues in the CDR3. Trimming removed 4 bases from V and 5 bases from J; junction bases left unmatched: 16. Germline assignment: CDR1 SEHNR and CDR2 FQNEAQ (reference sequence). In DNA, the CDR3 is TGTGCCAGCAGCTCGGGACAGGGGATAATTTCAGTGGAGGAGACCCAGTACTTC. The encoded protein is CASSSGQGIISVEETQYF.

The CDR3 DNA reads TGCGCCAGCAGTGAGTCGAGGGGGGGCGCTGGGGCCAACGTCCTGACTTTC. Protein product: CASSESRGGAGANVLTF. The genes are TRBV10-1 and TRBJ2-6; weak D call: TRBD2 (7 bases). The CDR3 length is 17 residues. V lost 0 bases, J lost 2 bases, and 11 bases lay in between. Germline CDR1 is WNHNN and CDR2 is SYGVQD (reference sequence).

This clone was detected once. V is TRBV4-1 and J is TRBJ2-5; 10 bases match TRBD2. The CDR3 is 18 amino acids. V lost 1 base, J lost 4 bases, and 12 bases stayed unmatched. Germline lookup yields CDR1 MGHRA and CDR2 YSYEKL. CDR3 sequence: CASSQGQPSGLALETQYF. The CDR3 DNA sequence: TGCGCCAGCAGCCAAGGTCAACCCTCGGGACTAGCGTTAGAGACCCAGTACTTC.

This chain joins TRBV25-1 and TRBJ1-4; D is ambiguous. This CDR3 is built from 15 residues. V dropped 4 bases and J dropped 0 bases, with 9 bases sitting between them. CDR1 is MGHDK and CDR2 is SYGVNS in the germline V gene. The CDR3 region has the DNA TGTGCCAGCAGTGCTAAAGCTGCAACTAATGAAAAACTGTTTTTT. Amino acid sequence: CASSAKAATNEKLFF.

This chain links TRBV10-1 with TRBJ2-7, with 11 bases lining up with TRBD1. Germline loops: CDR1 WNHNN, CDR2 SYGVQD (reference sequence). The CDR3 runs to 16 residues. Trimming removed 4 bases from V and 2 bases from J; junction bases left unmatched: 7. CDR3 sequence (DNA): TGCGCCAGCAGTGCCTCGGGGGACAGGGGGACCTACGAGCAGTACTTC. It translates to CASSASGDRGTYEQYF.

J is TRBJ1-1 and V is TRBV19; 9 nucleotides align to TRBD1. V lost 3 bases, J lost 1 base, and 0 bases stayed unmatched. Per the germline V gene, CDR1 is LNHDA and CDR2 is SQIVND (reference sequence). The CDR3 runs 14 residues. The chain's CDR3 is CASSMGQGNTEAFF. CDR3 sequence (DNA): TGTGCCAGTAGTATGGGACAGGGGAACACTGAAGCTTTCTTT.

This clone was seen a handful of times. V is TRBV28 and J is TRBJ1-1; D is undetermined. Trimming pared 10 bases from V and 1 base from J, leaving 7 bases between. The CDR3 extends over 11 amino acids. From germline, CDR1 is MDHEN and CDR2 SYDVKM. The CDR3: CATKRNTEAFF. In DNA form, the CDR3 reads TGTGCCACCAAGAGGAACACTGAAGCTTTCTTT.

V usage is TRBV27 and J usage is TRBJ2-5, with D possibly TRBD2 on 5 matching bases. The CDR3 length is 13 residues. Trimming cost V 8 bases and J 5 bases, with 15 bases left between them. Germline CDR1 reads MNHEY; CDR2 reads SMNVEV (reference sequence). The CDR3 nucleotides are TGTGCCAGCGGACTCTTGGAAGGGGAGACCCAGTACTTC. As protein: CASGLLEGETQYF.

This clone was observed once. This rearrangement joins TRBV4-1 to TRBJ2-7; 8 nucleotides agree with TRBD1. The CDR3 contains 16 residues. CDR1 and CDR2 from the germline V gene are MGHRA and YSYEKL. The trim removed 1 base at V and 6 bases at J, leaving 11 bases unmatched. The CDR3 nucleotides read TGCGCCAGCAGCCAAGGAGTAGGGCAGGGGGCAGTCGAGCAGTACTTC. Residues: CASSQGVGQGAVEQYF.

The rearrangement joins TRBV18 to TRBJ1-1, with a weak D call TRBD1 (6 bases). The CDR3 has 16 amino acids. With 2 bases removed from V and 3 bases from J, the gap between germline ends came to 16 bases. CDR1 and CDR2 (germline): KGHSH, LQKENI. CDR3 amino acids: CASSPGRTGWYTEAFF. The CDR3 DNA follows: TGTGCCAGCTCACCAGGGCGAACAGGGTGGTACACTGAAGCTTTCTTT.

This rearrangement joins TRBV5-6 to TRBJ2-7; 10 bases are a match to TRBD1. The V and J ends lost 0 bases and 2 bases, in that order; junction bases with no gene match: 2. The germline CDR1 and CDR2 sequences are SGHDT and YYEEEE. The CDR3 is 15 amino acids. The CDR3, as DNA: TGTGCCAGCAGCTTGGGCGACAGGGGGCCCTACGAGCAGTACTTC. Translation gives CASSLGDRGPYEQYF.